One sample yielded the 4 T cell receptor beta chains listed below, sequenced in a study of beta chain features in type 1 diabetes. Expressed TCRB transcripts were sequenced, since all the RNA that had been isolated was reverse transcribed. Clones were sequenced by immunoSEQ multiplex PCR, and TCRdb holds only the in-frame ones, with some missing. The sample holds about 150,000 clones, under 9.5% seen once. Sequencing input: central memory CD4+ T cells from blood. The receptors derive from a young man in good health.

This clone showed up many times. The chain uses TRBV29-1 and TRBJ1-1; D is unclear. This CDR3 has 13 amino acids. The germline gives CDR1 SQVTM, CDR2 ANQGSEA. Trimming shortened V by 6 bases and J by 1 base, and 12 bases separated the two germline ends. The CDR3 is CSVAEGWNTEAFF. DNA of the CDR3: TGCAGCGTGGCGGAGGGATGGAACACTGAAGCTTTCTTT.

The chain joins TRBV5-1 to TRBJ1-2, with 7 bases fitting TRBD1. This CDR3 has 12 residues. The germline gives CDR1 SGHRS, CDR2 YFSETQ. V was clipped by 2 bases and J by 8 bases; unmatched bases: 3. The CDR3 sequence: CASSFQGEGYTF. The CDR3 DNA reads as TGCGCCAGCAGCTTCCAGGGGGAAGGCTACACCTTC. The full variable domain, rest sourced from reference TRBV5-1 and TRBJ1-2, is KAGVTQTPRYLIKTRGQQVTLSCSPISGHRSVSWYQQTPGQGLQFLFEYFSETQRNKGNFPGRFSGRQFSNSRSEMNVSTLELGDSALYLCASSFQGEGYTFGSGTRLTVV.

This clone came up a few times. The J gene is TRBJ1-1, the V gene TRBV5-1; 9 bases map to TRBD1. The CDR3 is 15 residues long. V was pared by 4 bases and J by 4 bases, with 8 bases of the junction left unmatched. Germline assignment: CDR1 SGHRS and CDR2 YFSETQ. The CDR3 spells CASSRGQGLGTEAFF. CDR3 nucleotides: TGCGCCAGCAGCCGGGGACAGGGACTGGGCACTGAAGCTTTCTTT.

This clone was detected a few times. V is TRBV11-1 and J is TRBJ2-3; the D is unclear. The germline V gene encodes CDR1 SGHAT and CDR2 FQDESV (reference sequence). With 6 bases removed from V and 1 base from J, the gap between germline ends came to 14 bases. The CDR3 has 15 amino acids. CDR3 region: CASRLSVSRTDTQYF. The CDR3 DNA reads TGTGCCAGCAGACTGTCGGTATCCCGCACAGATACGCAGTATTTT. The full variable domain, completed using reference TRBV11-1 and TRBJ2-3, is EAEVAQSPRYKITEKSQAVAFWCDPISGHATLYWYRQILGQGPELLVQFQDESVVDDSQLPKDRFSAERLKGVDSTLKIQPAELGDSAMYLCASRLSVSRTDTQYFGPGTRLTVL.